This T cell receptor (beta chain) was recovered during a study of stem cell transplantation in POMP-related autoinflammatory disease. The CDR3 consists of 12 residues. V dropped 7 bases and J dropped 3 bases, with 10 bases sitting between them. Germline lookup yields CDR1 LNHDA and CDR2 SQIVND (reference sequence). About this clone itself: Its antigen remains unidentified.

Profiling relied on immunoSEQ multiplex PCR, and the TCRdb table lists in-frame clones only, not all of them. The table shows over 800 clones, with roughly 91% occurring only once. Study results and caveats: Patients with PRAID showed a restricted number of unique TRB V-J gene pairings.

This receptor was taken from a human donor in good health. The rearrangement links TRBV19 to TRBJ2-7, with D perhaps TRBD2 (6 bases). Sequenced: a CXCR5-defined cell subset from PBMCs. The CDR3 coding sequence is TGTGCCAGTAACAACGGGGGCTACGAGCAGTACTTC. Encoded protein: CASNNGGYEQYF.